The rows below give T cell receptor beta chains drawn from one sample of a study of cytomegalovirus exposure and HLA in healthy donors. TCRdb's table, derived via immunoSEQ multiplex PCR, lists solely in-frame clones and lacks some. The sample lists 150,000 to 250,000 clones, 84% seen once, with 13% in the top ten. The specimen was PBMCs. These receptors came from a woman in her twenties or thirties in good health and CMV-seropositive. CDR3s leave out the opening cysteine and the closing phenylalanine or tryptophan.

j_gene	v_gene	CDR3aa
TRBJ2-2	TRBV28	ASRAQGATGELF
TRBJ2-1	TRBV27	ASSPRLTRTLYNEQF
TRBJ2-7	TRBV28	ASSSSGRQAYEQY
TRBJ1-1	TRBV9	ASSPHTGRNTEAF
TRBJ2-7	TRBV2	ASTGLAGVEQY
TRBJ2-1	TRBV4-1	ASSQDPSGIDEQF
TRBJ1-2	TRBV28	ASSPTGTNYGYT
TRBJ1-2	TRBV2	ASKGDGVERNYGYT
TRBJ2-7	TRBV5-1	ASTLGGQGNYEQY
TRBJ2-1	TRBV2	ASSENGLALNEQF
TRBJ2-1	TRBV5-1	ASSSGTSLEGEQF
TRBJ2-5	TRBV2	ASSKQGTEQETQY
TRBJ2-1	TRBV5-6	ASSLALYNEQF
TRBJ2-3	TRBV28	ASSPIRLGGDTQY
TRBJ1-5	TRBV6-1	ASSEAAGGTGRQPQH
TRBJ2-3	TRBV7-2	ASSSGGRSADTQY
TRBJ2-7	TRBV28	ASSRGGTTAYEQY
TRBJ2-3	TRBV7-8	ASSWASGAGGTDTQY
TRBJ1-1	TRBV5-1	ASSLQGLLNTEAF
TRBJ2-2	TRBV4-1	ASSQETGLAGLNTGELF
TRBJ2-3	TRBV9	ASSVAGGRVADTQY
TRBJ2-1	TRBV5-1	ASSGRTGGAYNEQF
TRBJ2-1	TRBV18	ASSAGTGGNEQF
TRBJ1-1	TRBV6-5	ATTTLGLNTEAF
TRBJ2-7	TRBV15	ATSRDYGEVGEQY
TRBJ2-5	TRBV5-1	ASSLAAAGQAETQY
TRBJ2-2	TRBV2	ASRTLPGGFGELF
TRBJ1-3	TRBV19	ASNRFAGNTIY